This T cell receptor (beta chain) is drawn from a study of blood T cell repertoires in COVID-19 (dated by TCRdb to between 2020 and 2021). In terms of the full investigation: Samples from collaborators originated in the United States, Italy and Spain and spanned both the acute and convalescent phases of COVID-19. The material from the prospective study consisted of cDNA or gDNA derived from T cells, B-cell-depleted T cells, or PBMCs. Subjects who had been exposed to COVID-19, were actively infected with it, or had recovered from it provided the deeply sampled blood TCRbeta repertoires that made up the dataset. The repertoires were released in a freely available public database meant as a resource for research on the immune response to SARS-CoV-2. The samples were drawn from two sources: the first 160 participants of the ongoing ImmuneRACE study, and 1,200 or so subjects contributed by 6 global collaborators. The sample metadata nearly always contained a de-identified subject ID, COVID-19 status, age in years and sex. Where available, HLA class I and class II types were obtained from metadata supplied by the sample provider rather than from assay-based typing.

From a lookup of the germline V gene, CDR1 and CDR2 are LGHNT and FRNRAP. From cysteine to phenylalanine, the CDR3 is 16 amino acids long. The retained sequence is limited to the CDR3, 48 bases, with the frame set at the first base. Compared with germline, V lacks 2 bases and J lacks 2 bases; bases without a gene match: 8. TCRbeta CDR3 regions were amplified from genomic DNA using the immunoSEQ Assay, a bias-controlled multiplex PCR. In the paper's pipeline: The number of nucleated cells in each sample was estimated from the amplification of reference gene primers within the assay. Sequence reads were collapsed and filtered to measure the absolute abundance of every unique TCRbeta CDR3 rearrangement. Productive Simpson clonality was computed per sample as the square root of Simpson's diversity index over productive rearrangements. TCRdb carries this immuneACCESS record with in-frame sequences only. Its versions omit some clonotypes, under half of them owing to an unresolved V gene in the studies checked, with the rest unexplained. For V, J and clone size, that table is used; D and trimming come from the DNA. Within this sample are more than 200,000 clones, with about 87% of them counted one time only. Of the sample, about 1.6% is held by the ten largest clones.

On this clone itself: This receptor's antigen is unknown. Base qualities were left out, and no much larger clone turns up one base away.

Participants in the prospective study were aged roughly 18 to 100 years, lived in 24 United States geographic areas, and enrolled through a virtual design. In the prospective study, cohorts were assigned on the basis of participant-reported clinical history obtained from a screening survey and a study questionnaire. Recovered participants in ImmuneRACE Cohort 3 were defined as having two consecutive negative NP/OP PCR tests, clearance from a healthcare professional, or resolution of symptoms. In the prospective study, whole blood, serum and a nasopharyngeal or oropharyngeal swab were collected from each participant by mobile phlebotomists. Participants in the prospective study had the option to provide additional blood draws and questionnaires over a roughly 2-month period. Before DNA extraction, blood samples from the prospective study were shipped at room temperature or frozen. General study outcomes and caveats: The amount of clinical and demographic metadata varied by source and participant and was provided uncurated.

Material: PBMCs or T cells enriched from blood (not recorded which). The chain is encoded by TRBV12-5 joined to TRBJ1-2, and 7 junctional nucleotides match TRBD1. The sequence was collected from a woman in her forties or fifties who had recovered from COVID-19. The nucleotide sequence is given as TGTGCTAGTGGTTTGAGAACCGGGACAGCGAACTATGGCTACACCTTC. Protein translation: CASGLRTGTANYGYTF.